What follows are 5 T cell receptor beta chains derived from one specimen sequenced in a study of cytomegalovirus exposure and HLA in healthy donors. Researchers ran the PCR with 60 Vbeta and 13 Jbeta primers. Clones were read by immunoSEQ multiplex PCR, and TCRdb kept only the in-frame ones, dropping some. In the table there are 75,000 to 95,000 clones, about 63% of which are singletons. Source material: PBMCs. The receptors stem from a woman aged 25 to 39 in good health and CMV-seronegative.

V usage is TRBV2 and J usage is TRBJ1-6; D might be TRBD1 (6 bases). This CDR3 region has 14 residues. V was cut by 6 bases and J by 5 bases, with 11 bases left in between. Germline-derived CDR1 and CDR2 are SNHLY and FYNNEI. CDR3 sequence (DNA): TGTGCCAGCAGCCTCGGGACAAATAATTCACCCCTCCACTTT. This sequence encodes CASSLGTNNSPLHF.

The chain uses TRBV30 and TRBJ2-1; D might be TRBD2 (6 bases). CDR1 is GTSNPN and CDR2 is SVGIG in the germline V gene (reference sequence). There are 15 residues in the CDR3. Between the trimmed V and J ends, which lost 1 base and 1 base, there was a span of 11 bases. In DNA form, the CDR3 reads TGTGCCTGGAGTGCCCTTAGCGGATCCTACAATGAGCAGTTCTTC. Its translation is CAWSALSGSYNEQFF.

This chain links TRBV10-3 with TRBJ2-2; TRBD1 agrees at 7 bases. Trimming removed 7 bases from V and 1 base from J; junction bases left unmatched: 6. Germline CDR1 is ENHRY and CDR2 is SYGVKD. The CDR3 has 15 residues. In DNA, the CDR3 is TGTGCCATCACCTTTGGACAGGAGAACACCGGGGAGCTGTTTTTT. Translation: CAITFGQENTGELFF.

CDR3 nucleotides: TGTGCCAGTACGGACAGGGCCGAACCCCACGAGCAGTACTTC. As protein: CASTDRAEPHEQYF. V is TRBV19 and J is TRBJ2-7, with 8 bases that match TRBD1. The CDR3 has 14 residues. With V trimmed by 7 bases and J by 5 bases, 10 bases remained unmatched. Germline V gives CDR1 LNHDA, CDR2 SQIVND (reference sequence).

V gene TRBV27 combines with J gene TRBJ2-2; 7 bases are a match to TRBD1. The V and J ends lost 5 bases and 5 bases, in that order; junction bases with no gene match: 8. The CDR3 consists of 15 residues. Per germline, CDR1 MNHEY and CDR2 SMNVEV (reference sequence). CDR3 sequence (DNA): TGTGCCAGCAGTAAGAGAGGGGGCGCGACCGGGGAGCTGTTTTTT. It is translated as CASSKRGGATGELFF.